Listed below are T cell receptor beta chains from one sample, sequenced in a study of T cell responses to AZD1222 COVID-19 vaccine. Some clones are missing from TCRdb's copy, which holds only in-frame ones; the method was immunoSEQ multiplex PCR. The data contain more than 85,000 clones, 70% to 85% of them singletons. Sequenced material: peripheral blood, taken 28 days after the second AZD1222 dose. Source of these receptors: an adult who received the AZD1222 COVID-19 vaccine. Both conserved end residues are part of each CDR3. A D gene is named only where the DNA matches it firmly. Size is stated for part of the rows, as once, few or many counts, or as a class when the clone is expanded.

j_call cdr3_length d_call v_call clone_size cdr3_nt cdr3_aa
TRBJ2-5 13 NA TRBV29-1 NA TGCAGCGTTTATGGCTTCCAGGGAGAGACCCAGTACTTC CSVYGFQGETQYF
TRBJ1-1 11 NA TRBV5-1 NA TGCGCCAGCAGCTCGAACACTGAAGCTTTCTTT CASSSNTEAFF
TRBJ2-5 14 NA TRBV7-8 NA TGTGCCAGCACCCCCGAGGACAGTCAAGAGACCCAGTACTTC CASTPEDSQETQYF
TRBJ1-5 14 NA TRBV18 NA TGTGCCAGCTCACCACAGGGTACCGATCAGCCCCAGCATTTT CASSPQGTDQPQHF
TRBJ1-2 10 NA TRBV6-5 NA TGTGCCGGTGGTCTGAGAAGCTACACCTTC CAGGLRSYTF
TRBJ1-1 12 TRBD1 TRBV12-5 NA TGTGCTAGCCGGACAGGGAGCACTGAAGCTTTCTTT CASRTGSTEAFF
TRBJ2-7 15 TRBD1 TRBV19 once TGTGCCAGTAGTATGAGGACAGGGGGCGCGTGGGAGCAGTACTTC CASSMRTGGAWEQYF
TRBJ2-1 14 NA TRBV29-1 NA TGCAGCGTTCCCGGGCCGGGCTCCTACAATGAGCAGTTCTTC CSVPGPGSYNEQFF
TRBJ1-5 15 NA TRBV27 NA TGTGCCAGCAGTTTAAGCGGGGGACCCAATCAGCCCCAGCATTTT CASSLSGGPNQPQHF
TRBJ1-1 13 NA TRBV3-1/TRBV3-2 NA TGTGCCAGCAGCCAGAGGACACCCACTGAAGCTTTCTTT CASSQRTPTEAFF
TRBJ1-5 15 TRBD1 TRBV6-5 once TGTGCCAGCAGGACTCGACAGGGTGGGAATCAGCCCCAGCATTTT CASRTRQGGNQPQHF
TRBJ1-2 14 NA TRBV10-3 NA TGTGCCATCAGTCTCGGGACAATCAACTATGGCTACACCTTC CAISLGTINYGYTF
TRBJ1-5 17 NA TRBV27 NA TGTGCCAGCAGCACGGGGGCCCGACATGGAAGCAATCAGCCCCAGCATTTT CASSTGARHGSNQPQHF
TRBJ1-3 15 NA TRBV4-1 NA TGCGCCAGCAGCCAACCGACGAGCTCTGGAAACACCATATATTTT CASSQPTSSGNTIYF
TRBJ2-6 15 NA TRBV23-1 NA TGCGCCAGCGCCATAGGGCCCTCTGGGGCCAACGTCCTGACTTTC CASAIGPSGANVLTF
TRBJ2-7 12 NA TRBV11-3 many TGTGCCAGCAGCTTAGATCGGCTCGAGCAGTACTTC CASSLDRLEQYF
TRBJ2-7 15 TRBD1 TRBV5-4 NA TGTGCCAGCAGCTTCCGGACAGGGATCGTCCACGAGCAGTACTTC CASSFRTGIVHEQYF
TRBJ1-5 14 NA TRBV10-3 NA TGTGCCATCAGTGCGAATCCTTCGGACCAGCCCCAGCATTTT CAISANPSDQPQHF
TRBJ1-1 15 NA TRBV7-9 NA TGTGCCAGCAGCGGGGGGGCCGTCCGGAACACTGAAGCTTTCTTT CASSGGAVRNTEAFF
TRBJ2-7 12 NA TRBV14 few TGTGCCAGCAGCCAAGCAGGCTACGAGCAGTACTTC CASSQAGYEQYF
TRBJ1-4 16 TRBD1 TRBV5-1 NA TGCGCCAGCAGCACCGGACAGGGGGGAACTAATGAAAAACTGTTTTTT CASSTGQGGTNEKLFF
TRBJ2-4 15 NA TRBV19 NA TGTGCCAGTAACTCTGGCCAGGGGGCCAAAAACATTCAGTACTTC CASNSGQGAKNIQYF
TRBJ1-3 15 NA TRBV6-6 NA TGTGCCAGCAGTTTCGGACACCTCTCTGGAAACACCATATATTTT CASSFGHLSGNTIYF
TRBJ2-7 12 NA TRBV12-3/TRBV12-4 NA TGTGCCAGCAGTTCCCGAATCTACGAGCAGTACTTC CASSSRIYEQYF
TRBJ1-1 14 NA TRBV12-5 NA TGTGCTAGTGGTCCACAGGTGGTGGGAACTGAAGCTTTCTTT CASGPQVVGTEAFF
TRBJ1-4 16 NA TRBV7-9 NA TGTGCCAGCAGCTTTTCTTCAGGGTATGGTAATGAAAAACTGTTTTTT CASSFSSGYGNEKLFF
TRBJ2-3 15 NA TRBV13 NA TGTGCCAGCAGCTTAGGCCTTGGGGGGCCAGATACGCAGTATTTT CASSLGLGGPDTQYF
TRBJ1-1 14 NA TRBV5-4 NA TGTGCCAGCAGCTTGGCCGTGGGTTTCACTGAAGCTTTCTTT CASSLAVGFTEAFF
TRBJ1-1 17 NA TRBV6-1 NA TGTGCCAGCAGTGAATTCCGGGACCGGTCGGGAGACACTGAAGCTTTCTTT CASSEFRDRSGDTEAFF
TRBJ2-6 16 TRBD1 TRBV5-1 few TGCGCCAGCAGCTTAGGACAGGGCTCTGGGGCCAACGTCCTGACTTTC CASSLGQGSGANVLTF
TRBJ1-3 13 TRBD1 TRBV15 NA TGTGCCACCAGCAGAGATGAGGGGGCCTCCATATATTTT CATSRDEGASIYF
TRBJ1-3 12 NA TRBV6-1 NA TGTGCCAGCAGTGGAGCCGAAAACACCATATATTTT CASSGAENTIYF
TRBJ2-2 16 NA TRBV5-1 NA TGCGCCAGCAGCTTATTTTCGACAGGGAACACCGGGGAGCTGTTTTTT CASSLFSTGNTGELFF
TRBJ2-1 15 TRBD2 TRBV9 once TGTGCCAGCAGCTTACGGACTAGCGGGGCCCATGAGCAGTTCTTC CASSLRTSGAHEQFF
TRBJ1-2 17 TRBD1 TRBV11-3 NA TGTGCCAGCAGCTCGGGGCGGGGGGACAGGGTATTTAATGGCTACACCTTC CASSSGRGDRVFNGYTF
TRBJ2-1 15 TRBD2 TRBV5-8 NA TGTGCCAGCAGCTCTCTAGCGGGCTCCTACAATGAGCAGTTCTTC CASSSLAGSYNEQFF
TRBJ1-2 15 NA TRBV6-5 NA TGTGCCAGCACCACCTCCCCGGACTCTAACTATGGCTACACCTTC CASTTSPDSNYGYTF
TRBJ2-6 16 NA TRBV28 NA TGTGCCAGCAGTTTAACGGGTGGTCCTGGGGCCAACGTCCTGACTTTC CASSLTGGPGANVLTF
TRBJ2-1 11 NA TRBV20-1 few TGCAGTGCTAGAAAATACAATGAGCAGTTCTTC CSARKYNEQFF
TRBJ2-1 16 TRBD2 TRBV4-1 NA TGCGCCAGCAGCCCCCCGAGGCTAGCGGGGGACAATGAGCAGTTCTTC CASSPPRLAGDNEQFF
TRBJ1-6 13 NA TRBV5-1 NA TGCGCCAGCAGCCAGACGGATGGTTCACCCCTCCACTTT CASSQTDGSPLHF
TRBJ2-3 16 NA TRBV2 NA TGTGCCAGCAGTGAGAGGATAGCCCCTCCAGGAGATACGCAGTATTTT CASSERIAPPGDTQYF
TRBJ2-1 14 TRBD1 TRBV19 NA TGTGCCAGTAGCTCAGGGGGACACAAAGGGAAGCAGTTCTTC CASSSGGHKGKQFF
TRBJ1-1 17 NA TRBV5-5 once TGTGCCAGCAGCCCGTCGCGACAGGTATCAAGGAACACTGAAGCTTTCTTT CASSPSRQVSRNTEAFF
TRBJ1-1 12 NA TRBV5-4 few TGTGCCAGCAGCCTTGCCAAGGCTGAAGCTTTCTTT CASSLAKAEAFF
TRBJ2-3 16 TRBD2 TRBV27 NA TGTGCCAGCAGTTTATCATCCCGACTAGCGGGGGATACGCAGTATTTT CASSLSSRLAGDTQYF
TRBJ1-4 14 NA TRBV7-2 NA TGTGCCAGCAGCGGTGGGGCAGATAATGAAAAACTGTTTTTT CASSGGADNEKLFF
TRBJ1-3 13 TRBD1 TRBV5-1 NA TGCGCCAGCAGCTTACAGGGGGGAAACACCATATATTTT CASSLQGGNTIYF
TRBJ1-5 12 NA TRBV28 NA TGTGCCAGCAGTTTAGAAGCCTCGGCCCAGCATTTT CASSLEASAQHF
TRBJ2-2 22 NA TRBV12-2 NA TGTGCAAGTCGCTTAGTTGGGGCTCCGGGGCTAGCGGACCGACGTAAGGCCGGGGAGCTGTTTTTT CASRLVGAPGLADRRKAGELFF
TRBJ2-7 13 NA TRBV24-1 NA TGTGCCACCAGTAAAGGGGCGGCCTACGAGCAGTACTTC CATSKGAAYEQYF
TRBJ1-1 12 NA TRBV5-1 NA TGCGCCAGCAGAAATTCCGGGACCTTAGCTTTCTTT CASRNSGTLAFF
TRBJ1-1 12 NA TRBV7-9 medium-sized TGTGCCGTGTCCAGCCAGAACACTGAAGCTTTCTTT CAVSSQNTEAFF
TRBJ1-1 14 NA TRBV3-1/TRBV3-2 NA TGTGCCAGCAGTCCCGACCAGGGGCACACTGAAGCTTTCTTT CASSPDQGHTEAFF
TRBJ2-1 15 NA TRBV27 NA TGTGCCAGCAGTTTAAATAGAGGGGGGAACGGTGAGCAGTTCTTC CASSLNRGGNGEQFF
TRBJ2-3 15 TRBD2 TRBV7-6 NA TGTGCCAGCAGCCCGGGGGGGCAGATCACAGATACGCAGTATTTT CASSPGGQITDTQYF
TRBJ2-1 14 TRBD2 TRBV27 NA TGTGCCAGCAGTTTTTCTGCTAGCGGGAGTGGGCAGTTCTTC CASSFSASGSGQFF
TRBJ2-5 13 NA TRBV29-1 once TGCAGCGTTGAAGGCAGAGACCAAGAGACCCAGTACTTC CSVEGRDQETQYF
TRBJ2-5 16 NA TRBV7-6 NA TGTGCCAGCACCTTATCCGGGACACCGCCGGGAGAGACCCAGTACTTC CASTLSGTPPGETQYF